This T cell receptor beta chain was found in a study of naive CD8 T cells in extremely preterm neonates. Study findings and constraints: Compared with older groups, preterm CDR3s were shorter, with fewer N additions and less trimming.

Clones were sequenced by immunoSEQ multiplex PCR, and TCRdb holds only the in-frame ones, with some missing. The sample lists roughly 5,000 clones, 95% to 98% occurring once. V was pared by 0 bases and J by 1 base, with 12 bases between. This CDR3 has 16 amino acids. Germline-derived CDR1 and CDR2 are SGDLS and YYNGEE. This clone occurred once. What it recognizes is unknown. This sequence originates from a human donor in good health. The sequenced material came from naive CD8+ T cells from blood. The chain links TRBV9 to TRBJ2-3; D is unclear. The CDR3 is CASSVASSGGTDTQYF. The CDR3 nucleotides read TGTGCCAGCAGCGTAGCGAGTTCTGGTGGCACAGATACGCAGTATTTT.